This T cell receptor (beta chain) comes out of a study of OX40 agonist ivuxolimab in advanced cancers. Sequencing was performed with immunoSEQ multiplex PCR; in TCRdb, only in-frame clones are kept and a portion is missing. The table lists fewer than 80,000 clones, around 83% of them singletons. After removal of 5 bases from V and 5 bases from J, the junction contained 4 bases not matched to a gene. Germline lookup yields CDR1 SGHTA and CDR2 FQGNSA. The CDR3 runs to 13 residues. This receptor was obtained from an adult with an advanced solid tumor such as melanoma, head and neck, liver or kidney cancer. The specimen comprised CD4+ or CD8+ T cells sorted from blood, sampled in a trial of the OX40 agonist ivuxolimab. The rearrangement links TRBV7-2 to TRBJ2-5; 8 positions match TRBD1. CDR3 in DNA: TGTGCCAGCAGCCGCGGACAGGGTGAGACCCAGTACTTC. Amino acid sequence: CASSRGQGETQYF.